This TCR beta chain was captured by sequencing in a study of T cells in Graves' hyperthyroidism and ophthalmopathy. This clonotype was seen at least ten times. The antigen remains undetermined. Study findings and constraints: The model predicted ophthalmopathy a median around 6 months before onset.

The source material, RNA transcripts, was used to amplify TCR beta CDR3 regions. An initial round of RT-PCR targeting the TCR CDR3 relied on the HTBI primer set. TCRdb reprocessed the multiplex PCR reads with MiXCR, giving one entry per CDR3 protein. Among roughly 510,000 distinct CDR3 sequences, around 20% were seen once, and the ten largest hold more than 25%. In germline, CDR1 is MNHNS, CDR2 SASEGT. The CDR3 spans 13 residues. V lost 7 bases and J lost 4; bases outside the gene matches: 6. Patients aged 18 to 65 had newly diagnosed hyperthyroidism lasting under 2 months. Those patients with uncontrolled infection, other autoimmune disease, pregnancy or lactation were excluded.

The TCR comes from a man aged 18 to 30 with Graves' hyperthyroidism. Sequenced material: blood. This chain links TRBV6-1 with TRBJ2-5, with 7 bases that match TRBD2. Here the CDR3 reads CASTRAGRETQYF. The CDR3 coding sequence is TGTGCCAGCACCAGAGCGGGGCGAGAGACCCAGTACTTC.